The T cell receptor (beta chain) under discussion was sequenced for a study of blood T cell repertoires in COVID-19. As for the study in general: Italy, Spain and the United States were the sources of the convalescent and acute COVID-19 samples. Sources were T cells, B-cell-depleted T cells, or PBMCs; the material itself was cDNA or gDNA.

After removal of 4 bases from V and 0 bases from J, the junction contained 5 bases not matched to a gene. This CDR3 spans 17 amino acids. CDR1 and CDR2 (germline): SGHRS, YFSETQ. Under the authors' procedure: Cell counts per sample came from amplifying reference gene primers. Sequenced by immunoSEQ multiplex PCR; TCRdb stores in-frame clones only, minus some. V and J calls and clone size are those listed in that table; D and trimming were worked out from the DNA. The sample has some 250,000 clones, approximately 86% seen once. This receptor was obtained from a woman aged 30 to 39 who had recovered from COVID-19. Source material: peripheral blood. This chain uses TRBV5-1 with TRBJ2-2, with 11 bases matching TRBD2. CDR3 amino acids: CASSPLAGVTNTGELFF. CDR3 sequence (DNA): TGCGCCAGCAGCCCACTAGCGGGAGTGACGAACACCGGGGAGCTGTTTTTT.